The 13 T cell receptor beta chains listed next were all sequenced from one sample in a study of T-cell memory formation after mild COVID-19. TCRdb ran MiXCR on the 5' RACE reads and lists one entry per CDR3 protein. The top ten clones hold roughly 9.7% of a sample with about 400,000 distinct CDR3 sequences, 20% to 25% of them seen once. The source material was PBMCs or a T cell subset sorted from them (not recorded which). The receptors stem from an adult woman who had mild COVID-19 (a few samples of this study predate the infection). Cell type and time point are not known.

This clonotype was picked up a small number of times. V usage is TRBV7-3 and J usage is TRBJ1-4; D is unresolved. The CDR3 totals 13 residues. Trimming removed 6 bases at V and 6 bases at J, with 11 bases between. Germline V gene lookup returns CDR1 SGHTA and CDR2 FQGTGA. CDR3 sequence (DNA): TGTGCCAGCAGTGCGGATTACGATGAAAAACTGTTTTTT. Encoded protein: CASSADYDEKLFF.

This chain uses TRBV3-1 with TRBJ2-1; no definite D call. The V end lost 1 base, the J end lost 5 bases, and 3 bases lay between the germline ends. Germline V gene data show CDR1 as LGHDT and CDR2 as YNNKEL (reference sequence). The length of the CDR3 is 12 residues. The CDR3 nucleotides are TGTGCCAGCAGCCAAGTCGACAATGAGCAGTTCTTC. It yields the protein CASSQVDNEQFF.

This chain connects TRBV12-3 or TRBV12-4 to TRBJ1-1; perhaps TRBD1 as D (5 bases). The CDR3 is 18 residues long. The ends were cut back, 0 bases at V and 3 bases at J, with 20 bases in the middle. The CDR3 is CASSLAPLLWGSDTEAFF. For the CDR3, the DNA is TGTGCCAGCAGTTTAGCGCCCCTCCTCTGGGGCAGTGACACTGAAGCTTTCTTT.

This sequence joins TRBV10-3 and TRBJ2-3; 8 bases fit TRBD2. The V gene's germline CDR1 is ENHRY and CDR2 SYGVKD. With V trimmed by 0 bases and J by 4 bases, 6 bases remained unmatched. The CDR3 extends over 16 amino acids. CDR3: CAISESGAGEPDTQYF. CDR3 in DNA: TGTGCCATCAGTGAGTCGGGAGCGGGAGAGCCAGATACGCAGTATTTT.

The V call is TRBV18, the J call TRBJ2-3; a possible D gene is TRBD1 (5 bases). The CDR3 has 13 amino acids. V gave up 3 bases and J gave up 4 bases, with 8 bases separating them. CDR1 and CDR2 (germline): KGHSH, LQKENI. Here the CDR3 reads CASSPARADTQYF. The DNA for the CDR3 is TGTGCCAGCTCACCCGCCAGGGCAGATACGCAGTATTTT.

In this sample, this clonotype turned up a few times. The chain is built from TRBV7-9 and TRBJ2-7, with D possibly called TRBD1 or TRBD2 (5 bases each). The CDR3 sequence is 14 residues long. V was cut by 3 bases and J by 3 bases, with 12 bases left in between. The V gene's germline CDR1 is SEHNR and CDR2 FQNEAQ (reference sequence). CDR3: CASSFWGSNYEQYF. In DNA form, the CDR3 reads TGTGCCAGCAGCTTTTGGGGGAGCAACTACGAGCAGTACTTC. Together with reference TRBV7-9 and TRBJ2-7, the CDR3 gives the full variable domain: DTGVSQNPRHKITKRGQNVTFRCDPISEHNRLYWYRQTLGQGPEFLTYFQNEAQLEKSRLLSDRFSAERPKGSFSTLEIQRTEQGDSAMYLCASSFWGSNYEQYFGPGTRLTVT.

CDR3 protein: CASSSATNEKLFF. The CDR3 DNA is TGTGCCAGCAGCTCCGCAACTAATGAAAAACTGTTTTTT. The chain joins TRBV7-2 to TRBJ1-4; no reliable D call. V was cut by 4 bases and J by 0 bases, with 3 bases left in between. The germline CDR1 and CDR2 sequences are SGHTA and FQGNSA. This CDR3 region has 13 residues.

This clonotype was detected only a few times. This chain links TRBV7-2 with TRBJ1-5; D is ambiguous. This CDR3 region has 12 residues. V shed 1 base and J shed 9 bases, with 7 bases lying between them. Germline values: CDR1 SGHTA, CDR2 FQGNSA. Here the CDR3 reads CASSLDTLPQHF. The CDR3 DNA sequence: TGTGCCAGCAGCTTAGATACATTGCCCCAGCATTTT.

Written as DNA, the CDR3 is TGTGCCAGCAGCCCTAGGGGGAGGGACTACAATGAGCAGTTCTTC. This gives the protein CASSPRGRDYNEQFF. This chain connects TRBV7-6 to TRBJ2-1, with D perhaps TRBD2 (7 bases). Germline V gene lookup returns CDR1 SGHVS and CDR2 FNYEAQ. V was shortened by 5 bases and J by 3 bases, with 14 bases between the two germline ends. The CDR3 is 15 residues long.

The chain couples TRBV7-3 to TRBJ2-1; D is unclear. V was clipped by 5 bases and J by 0 bases, with 11 bases between them. Germline CDR1 is SGHTA and CDR2 is FQGTGA. This CDR3 has 15 residues. CDR3 nucleotide sequence: TGTGCCAGCAGCCAAACAAAGAGCTCCTACAATGAGCAGTTCTTC. Its translation: CASSQTKSSYNEQFF.

CDR3 sequence (DNA): TGTGCCAGCAGCTTGGTCTCGCAGGGGAACACCGGGGAGCTGTTTTTT. Amino acid sequence: CASSLVSQGNTGELFF. This chain connects TRBV5-4 to TRBJ2-2, with D maybe TRBD1 (5 bases). Germline V gene sequence: CDR1 SGHNT, CDR2 YYREEE (reference sequence). This CDR3 contains 16 residues. Trimming pared 0 bases from V and 1 base from J, leaving 10 bases between.

This clonotype was seen more than once but under ten times. This sequence joins TRBV19 and TRBJ2-7, with D perhaps matching TRBD1 (5 bases). Trimming cost V 3 bases and J 5 bases, with 17 bases left between them. Per the germline V gene, CDR1 is LNHDA and CDR2 is SQIVND (reference sequence). CDR3 length equals 15 residues. CDR3 sequence (DNA): TGTGCCAGTAGTATCGAGTTAGCACAGGTCGACGAGCAGTACTTC. This translates into CASSIELAQVDEQYF.

This chain links TRBV12-3 or TRBV12-4 with TRBJ2-1; 8 positions match TRBD2. This CDR3 has 14 amino acids. The ends lost 8 bases at V and 3 bases at J; junction bases unmatched: 6. The CDR3 loop reads CASGTGGGYNEQFF. CDR3 coding DNA: TGTGCCAGCGGAACGGGGGGGGGCTACAATGAGCAGTTCTTC.